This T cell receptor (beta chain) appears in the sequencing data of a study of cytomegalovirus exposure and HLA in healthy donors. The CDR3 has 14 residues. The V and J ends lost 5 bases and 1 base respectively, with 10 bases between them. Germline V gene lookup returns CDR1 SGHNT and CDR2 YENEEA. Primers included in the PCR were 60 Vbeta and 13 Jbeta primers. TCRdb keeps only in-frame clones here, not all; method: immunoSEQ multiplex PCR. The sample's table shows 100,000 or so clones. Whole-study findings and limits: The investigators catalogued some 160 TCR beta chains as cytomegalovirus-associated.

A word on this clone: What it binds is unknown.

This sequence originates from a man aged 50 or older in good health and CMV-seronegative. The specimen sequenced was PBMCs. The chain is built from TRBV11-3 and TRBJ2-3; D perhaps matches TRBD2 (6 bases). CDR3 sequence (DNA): TGTGCCAGCAGCCGGCGGGAAGGCACAGATACGCAGTATTTT. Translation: CASSRREGTDTQYF.